The clone carrying this T cell receptor beta chain was recorded many times. Its antigen is unknown. These data are taken from a study of T cells after yellow fever vaccination. In TCRdb, the 5' RACE reads were re-called with MiXCR into one record per CDR3 protein. The table has 200,000 to 300,000 distinct CDR3 sequences, approximately 3.5% seen once; the top ten hold about 19%. Trimming pared 0 bases from V and 7 bases from J, leaving 28 bases between. In germline, CDR1 is LGHNA, CDR2 YSLEER. The CDR3 consists of 19 residues. Notes on the study in general: The booster saw the reappearance of most primary-vaccination clones (around 96% CD4, 70% to 90% CD8).

The sequences come from PBMCs, collected 15 days after the yellow fever booster vaccination. The chain carries TRBV4-3 and TRBJ2-7; either TRBD1 or TRBD2 may supply D (5 bases each). The clonotype originates from a young man who received the YFV17D yellow fever vaccine. In DNA, the CDR3 is TGCGCCAGCAGCCAAGACAATCGGGGCGCTCAAGGATTTAGACGTGAGCAGTACTTC. It specifies CASSQDNRGAQGFRREQYF.